The 11 T cell receptor beta chains in this list originate from one sample, sequenced in a study of patients and donors after allogeneic stem cell transplantation. TCRdb fed the RT-PCR reads into MiXCR, producing one record per CDR3 protein. The table has approximately 430,000 distinct CDR3 sequences, around 15% seen once; the top ten hold over 6%. The specimen was blood, either unsorted or a sorted T cell fraction (not recorded which). These receptors all come from a human donor who was either an allogeneic HSCT recipient or a stem cell or donor lymphocyte infusion donor (not recorded which). It is not recorded whose cells these are; they may come from a transplant donor.

This clonotype appeared many times. The rearrangement links TRBV4-3 to TRBJ1-2; D call uncertain. V lost 0 bases and J 6 bases, leaving 17 bases between the germline ends. The CDR3 totals 16 residues. Germline CDR1 LGHNA, CDR2 YSLEER. Here the CDR3 DNA reads TGCGCCAGCAGCCAAGACCCATGGCGGTCTAGGGATGGCTACACCTTC. Its translation is CASSQDPWRSRDGYTF.

The V gene is TRBV6-5, the J gene TRBJ2-5; the match to TRBD1 covers 9 bases. The CDR3 totals 18 residues. Germline values: CDR1 MNHEY, CDR2 SVGAGI. The trim removed 0 bases at V and 5 bases at J, leaving 13 bases unmatched. The CDR3 region is CASSYSRQGVKTMETQYF. The CDR3 coding sequence is TGTGCCAGCAGTTACTCGAGACAGGGGGTGAAAACGATGGAGACCCAGTACTTC.

This clonotype was seen many times. An end of the junction differs from the germline gene, which may be a read error. CDR3 residues: CASSAGLNTEAFF. The CDR3 nucleotides are TGTGCCAGCAGTGCGGGCCTGAACACTGAAGCTTTCTTT. The rearrangement links TRBV5-1 to TRBJ1-1, with D unclear. The CDR3 is 13 residues long. Germline loops: CDR1 SGHRS, CDR2 YFSETQ.

V usage is TRBV6-5 and J usage is TRBJ2-3, with D possibly matching TRBD1 (6 bases). The CDR3 has 15 amino acids. In germline, CDR1 is MNHEY, CDR2 SVGAGI. V was trimmed by 2 bases and J by 3 bases, leaving 12 bases between them. The CDR3, as DNA: TGTGCCAGCAGTTACCAGAGGGGGTTAACAGATACGCAGTATTTT. Its translation: CASSYQRGLTDTQYF.

This clonotype was seen a few times. The chain carries TRBV7-2 and TRBJ2-7; D may be TRBD1 or TRBD2 (6 bases each). This CDR3 has 14 residues. Germline V CDR1 and CDR2: SGHTA, FQGNSA. The V end was cut by 6 bases, the J end by 2 bases, with 14 bases between. CDR3: CASSRGDLPYEQYF. DNA of the CDR3: TGTGCCAGCAGTAGGGGGGATTTACCCTACGAGCAGTACTTC.

This sequence joins TRBV15 and TRBJ2-5; 10 bases fit TRBD1. The V gene's germline CDR1 is LNHNV and CDR2 YYDKDF (reference sequence). V was clipped by 3 bases and J by 5 bases; unmatched bases: 6. The CDR3 runs 15 residues. This CDR3 reads CATSSRQGAWETQYF. Here the CDR3 DNA reads TGTGCCACCAGCAGCAGACAGGGGGCCTGGGAGACCCAGTACTTC.

At least ten counts were recorded for this clonotype. This chain links TRBV12-3 or TRBV12-4 with TRBJ2-1; D is undetermined. V was trimmed by 4 bases and J by 3 bases, leaving 7 bases between them. The CDR3 has 13 residues. The CDR3 bases are TGTGCCAGCAGTTCGACTGTCTACAATGAGCAGTTCTTC. It encodes CASSSTVYNEQFF.

This sequence joins TRBV5-1 and TRBJ2-7, with 9 bases aligning to TRBD2. Germline CDR1 is SGHRS and CDR2 is YFSETQ. The CDR3 sequence is 14 residues long. Germline trimming cut 3 bases from V and 4 bases from J; bases unmatched to any gene: 5. The CDR3, as DNA: TGCGCCAGCAGCTCCGGGACTAGCAGGTACGAGCAGTACTTC. This gives the protein CASSSGTSRYEQYF.

The chain carries TRBV7-3 and TRBJ2-2; D gene unclear. The germline V gene has CDR1 SGHTA and CDR2 FQGTGA. CDR3 length: 14 amino acids. The V end lost 5 bases, the J end lost 3 bases, and 10 bases lay between the germline ends. CDR3 amino acids: CASSPTSDTGELFF. For the CDR3, the DNA is TGTGCCAGCAGCCCCACTTCGGACACCGGGGAGCTGTTTTTT.

This clonotype was recorded at least ten times. The chain is built from TRBV12-3 or TRBV12-4 and TRBJ1-3; D unclear. The CDR3 loop spans 12 amino acids. Trimming removed 2 bases from V and 4 bases from J, with 3 bases in between. This chain's CDR3 is CASSLSGNTIYF. The CDR3 DNA sequence: TGTGCCAGCAGTTTATCCGGAAACACCATATATTTT.

This chain links TRBV4-2 with TRBJ2-3; TRBD2 aligns across 10 bases. The ends lost 0 bases at V and 1 base at J; junction bases unmatched: 7. The CDR3 covers 18 residues. Germline CDR1 is LGHNA and CDR2 is YNFKEQ. CDR3 amino acids: CASSQEKAGGPGTDTQYF. The DNA for the CDR3 is TGTGCCAGCAGCCAAGAGAAAGCGGGAGGGCCGGGCACAGATACGCAGTATTTT.